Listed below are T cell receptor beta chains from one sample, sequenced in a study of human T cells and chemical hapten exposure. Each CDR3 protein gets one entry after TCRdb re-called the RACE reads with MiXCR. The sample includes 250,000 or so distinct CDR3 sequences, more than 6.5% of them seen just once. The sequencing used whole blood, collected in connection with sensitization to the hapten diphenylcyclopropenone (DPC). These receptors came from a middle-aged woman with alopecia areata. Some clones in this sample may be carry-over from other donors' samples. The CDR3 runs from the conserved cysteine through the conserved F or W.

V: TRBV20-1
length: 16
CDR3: CSARPNTATRRNEQFF

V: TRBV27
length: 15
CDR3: CASSLSNRGRNGYTF

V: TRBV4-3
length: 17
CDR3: CASSLQVEASGQETQYF

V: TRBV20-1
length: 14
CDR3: CSAREGLQFYEQYF

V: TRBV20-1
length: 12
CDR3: CSVSTGRDGYTF

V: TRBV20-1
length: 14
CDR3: CSARAAGGGDTQYF

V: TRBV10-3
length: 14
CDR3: CAIRDRVGGNEQFF

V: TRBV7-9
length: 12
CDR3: CASRNGPYEQYF

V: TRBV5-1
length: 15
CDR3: CASRETVSNTGELFF

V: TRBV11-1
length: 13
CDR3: CASSTGLGLEQFF

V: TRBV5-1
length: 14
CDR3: CASSLGSSTDTQYF

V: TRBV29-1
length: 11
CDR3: CSAGEGDTQYF

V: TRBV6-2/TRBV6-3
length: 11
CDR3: CAAVMNTEAFF

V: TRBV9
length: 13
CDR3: CASSLWESETQYF

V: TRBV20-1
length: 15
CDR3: CSARRTAYGNQPQHF

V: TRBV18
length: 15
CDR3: CASSLSRTLQETQYF

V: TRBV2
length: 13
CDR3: CASSEGRSTEAFF

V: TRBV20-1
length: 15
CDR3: CSACGETGGADTQYF